The 11 T cell receptor beta chains below all came from one sample that was sequenced in a study of cytomegalovirus exposure and HLA in healthy donors. Primers for the PCR totalled 60 Vbeta and 13 Jbeta. Measured with immunoSEQ multiplex PCR; TCRdb has only the in-frame clones, and not every one. The data show around 280,000 clones, with around nine tenths seen just once and about 2% held by the top ten. What was sequenced was PBMCs. The receptors stem from a woman aged 18-29 years in good health and CMV-seronegative.

The chain uses TRBV5-6 and TRBJ2-5; 9 bases fit TRBD1. The CDR3 contains 15 residues. The germline V gene has CDR1 SGHDT and CDR2 YYEEEE. The ends lost 0 bases at V and 14 bases at J; junction bases unmatched: 14. The DNA for the CDR3 is TGTGCCAGCAGCTTGGGGACAGGGGTAGGGGGCTCGGTCTACTTC. Translation: CASSLGTGVGGSVYF.

This rearrangement joins TRBV19 to TRBJ2-3; D might be TRBD1 (5 bases). CDR3 length: 14 residues. V was pared by 5 bases and J by 0 bases, with 9 bases between. Looked up from germline, CDR1 is LNHDA and CDR2 is SQIVND (reference sequence). In nucleotides, the CDR3 is TGTGCCAGTAGTCAGACAGTTAGCACAGATACGCAGTATTTT. Residues: CASSQTVSTDTQYF.

This chain joins TRBV27 and TRBJ2-1; 7 nucleotides align to TRBD2. Losses at the gene ends were 7 bases for V and 7 bases for J; bases not matched to a gene: 19. The V gene's germline CDR1 is MNHEY and CDR2 SMNVEV (reference sequence). The CDR3 runs to 17 residues. CDR3 nucleotide sequence: TGTGCCAGCATTTCTCCCGTCGGGGGACCCGGGGGGAATGAGCAGTTCTTC. Translated: CASISPVGGPGGNEQFF.

This chain links TRBV21-1 with TRBJ2-2; TRBD1, the table's D call, lacks a check against the DNA. TRBV21-1 is shown as a pseudogene. The CDR3 contains 20 residues. This chain's CDR3 is CATTPGGDRGPPANTGELFF. The CDR3 nucleotides are TGTGCCACCACTCCTGGGGGGGACAGGGGCCCTCCTGCGAACACCGGGGAGCTGTTTTTT.

V gene TRBV5-8 combines with J gene TRBJ2-7, with 7 bases lining up with TRBD1. The germline CDR1 and CDR2 sequences are SGHTS and YDEGEE. CDR3 length: 15 residues. V dropped 4 bases and J dropped 1; count of bases not matched to a gene: 8. The CDR3 sequence is CASSTDRSGSYEQYF. As DNA, the CDR3 is TGTGCCAGCAGCACGGACAGGTCCGGGTCCTACGAGCAGTACTTC.

The genes are TRBV6-4 and TRBJ2-1, with TRBD2 identical over 7 bases. Germline V gives CDR1 MRHNA, CDR2 SNTAGT. This CDR3 has 14 amino acids. The V segment lost 4 bases and the J segment 8 bases; nucleotides outside the gene matches: 8. CDR3: CASSGSGVVDEQFF. CDR3 DNA: TGTGCCAGCAGTGGGAGCGGGGTCGTGGATGAGCAGTTCTTC.

V and J are TRBV10-3 and TRBJ1-1, with 10 bases fitting TRBD1. Germline-derived CDR1 and CDR2 are ENHRY and SYGVKD. There are 17 residues in the CDR3. Trimming at V came to 3 bases and at J to 2 bases, leaving 9 bases not matched to a gene. The CDR3: CAISDWPRQGANTEAFF. The CDR3 coding sequence is TGTGCCATCAGTGACTGGCCCCGACAGGGGGCAAACACTGAAGCTTTCTTT.

Of note for this clone: One junction end disagrees with the germline gene, perhaps due to a read error. The rearrangement uses TRBV7-9 and TRBJ1-3; D is unresolved. Per the germline V gene, CDR1 is SEHNR and CDR2 is FQNEAQ (reference sequence). The CDR3 runs 12 residues. The CDR3 region is CSSSPVGNTIYF. CDR3 nucleotide sequence: TGTTCCAGCAGCCCTGTTGGAAACACCATATATTTT.

The chain couples TRBV6-5 to TRBJ2-7, with D perhaps matching TRBD1 (7 bases). Germline CDR1 is MNHEY and CDR2 is SVGAGI. The CDR3 contains 15 residues. V was cut by 6 bases and J by 5 bases, with 20 bases left in between. CDR3 sequence reads: CASSLLGGQPDEQYF. CDR3 nucleotide sequence: TGTGCCAGCAGCCTCCTGGGGGGACAGCCTGACGAGCAGTACTTC.

The chain is built from TRBV5-4 and TRBJ2-3; 12 positions match TRBD2. Germline V lookup: CDR1 SGHNT, CDR2 YYREEE (reference sequence). The ends lost 4 bases at V and 6 bases at J; junction bases unmatched: 3. The CDR3 spans 14 residues. The CDR3, as DNA: TGTGCCAGCAGCATAGGACTAGCGGGGGATACGCAGTATTTT. Its protein is CASSIGLAGDTQYF.

The chain carries TRBV4-2 and TRBJ2-1, with 15 positions matching TRBD2. This CDR3 spans 18 amino acids. Germline trimming cut 2 bases from V and 8 bases from J; bases unmatched to any gene: 10. Germline V lookup: CDR1 LGHNA, CDR2 YNFKEQ. The CDR3 sequence is CASSQWTSGGAGVDEQFF. CDR3 DNA: TGTGCCAGCAGCCAATGGACTAGCGGGGGGGCCGGGGTTGATGAGCAGTTCTTC.